This entry concerns a single T cell receptor (beta chain). No antigen is known for it. The source of the sample is a study of T cell repertoires in cytomegalovirus infection. Germline V lookup: CDR1 SGHTA, CDR2 FQGNSA. V shed 5 bases, J shed 9 bases, and the junction held 6 bases outside the gene matches. CDR3 length: 13 amino acids. Using its own MiXCR run on the reads, TCRdb lists one record per CDR3 protein. The sample carries 450,000 to 650,000 distinct CDR3 sequences, roughly 43% recorded once. This rearrangement joins TRBV7-2 to TRBJ2-1; 8 nucleotides line up with TRBD2. Sequenced material: cultured PBMCs, taken from culture after CMV antigen stimulation. This sequence was found in a human donor in good health (CMV status not recorded). Some clones in this sample may be carry-over from other donors' samples. CDR3 DNA sequence: TGTGCCAGCAGCCTCCAGCGGGAGAGTGAGCAGTTCTTC. Translation: CASSLQRESEQFF.